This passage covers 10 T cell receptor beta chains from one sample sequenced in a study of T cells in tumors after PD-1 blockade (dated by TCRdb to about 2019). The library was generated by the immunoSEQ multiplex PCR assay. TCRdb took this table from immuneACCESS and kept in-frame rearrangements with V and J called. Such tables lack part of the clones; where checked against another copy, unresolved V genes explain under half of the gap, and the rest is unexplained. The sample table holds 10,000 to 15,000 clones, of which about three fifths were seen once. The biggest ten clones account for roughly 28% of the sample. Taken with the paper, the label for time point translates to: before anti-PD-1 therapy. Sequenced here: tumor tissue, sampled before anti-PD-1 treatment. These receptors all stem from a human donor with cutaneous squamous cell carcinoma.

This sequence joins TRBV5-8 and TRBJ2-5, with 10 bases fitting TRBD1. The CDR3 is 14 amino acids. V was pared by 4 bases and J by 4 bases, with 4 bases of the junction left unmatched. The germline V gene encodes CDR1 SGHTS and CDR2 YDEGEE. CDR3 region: CASSLGQGGETQYF. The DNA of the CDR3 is TGTGCCAGCAGCCTCGGACAGGGGGGAGAGACCCAGTACTTC. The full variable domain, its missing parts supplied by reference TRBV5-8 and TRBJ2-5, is EAGVTQSPTHLIKTRGQQATLRCSPISGHTSVYWYQQALGLGLQFLLWYDEGEERNRGNFPPRFSGRQFPNYSSELNVNALELEDSALYLCASSLGQGGETQYFGPGTRLLVL.

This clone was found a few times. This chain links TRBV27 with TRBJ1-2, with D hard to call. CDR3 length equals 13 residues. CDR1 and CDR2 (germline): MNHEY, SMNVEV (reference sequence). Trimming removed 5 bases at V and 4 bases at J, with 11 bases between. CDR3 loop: CASSPRGSYGYTF. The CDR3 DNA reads TGTGCCAGCAGTCCTCGGGGATCCTATGGCTACACCTTC.

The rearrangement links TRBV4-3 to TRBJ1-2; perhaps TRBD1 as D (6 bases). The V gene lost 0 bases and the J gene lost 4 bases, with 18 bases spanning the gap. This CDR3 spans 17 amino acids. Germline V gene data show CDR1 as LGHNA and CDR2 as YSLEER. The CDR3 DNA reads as TGCGCCAGCAGCCAAGACGGCGGGGGGCACGATGGCTATGGCTACACCTTC. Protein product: CASSQDGGGHDGYGYTF.

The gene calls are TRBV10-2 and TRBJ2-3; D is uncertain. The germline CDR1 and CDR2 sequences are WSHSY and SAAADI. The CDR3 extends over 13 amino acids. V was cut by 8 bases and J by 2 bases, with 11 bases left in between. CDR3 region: CASPDKYTDTQYF. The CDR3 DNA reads TGCGCCAGCCCCGACAAGTACACAGATACGCAGTATTTT.

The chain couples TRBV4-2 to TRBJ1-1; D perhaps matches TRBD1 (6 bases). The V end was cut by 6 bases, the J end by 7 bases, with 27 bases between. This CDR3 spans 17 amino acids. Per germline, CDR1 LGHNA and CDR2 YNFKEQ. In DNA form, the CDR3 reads TGTGCCAGCAGGTTTGGCTGGGGGCCTCAAGGGTACCTTGAAGCTTTCTTT. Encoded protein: CASRFGWGPQGYLEAFF.

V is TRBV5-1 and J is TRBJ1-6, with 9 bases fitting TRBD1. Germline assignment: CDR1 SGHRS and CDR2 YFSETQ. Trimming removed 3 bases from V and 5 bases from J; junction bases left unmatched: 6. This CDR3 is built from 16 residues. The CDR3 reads CASSWGTGKNNSPLHF. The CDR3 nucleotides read TGCGCCAGCAGCTGGGGGACAGGGAAGAATAATTCACCCCTCCACTTT.

The CDR3 coding sequence is TGTGCCAGCAGTGATTCCGGGGGGGTCTACGAGCAGTACTTC. This codes for CASSDSGGVYEQYF. The chain combines TRBV25-1 with TRBJ2-7; TRBD2 aligns across 8 bases. CDR1 is MGHDK and CDR2 is SYGVNS in the germline V gene. The J segment lost 3 bases and the V segment lost 3 bases, leaving 4 bases of the junction unmatched. The CDR3 consists of 14 residues.

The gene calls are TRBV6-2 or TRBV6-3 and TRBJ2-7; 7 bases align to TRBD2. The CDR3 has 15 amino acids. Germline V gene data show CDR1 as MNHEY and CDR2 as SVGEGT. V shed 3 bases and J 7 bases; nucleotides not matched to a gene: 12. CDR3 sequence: CASSYGASGQREQYF. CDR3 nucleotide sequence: TGTGCCAGCAGTTATGGGGCTAGCGGCCAAAGGGAGCAGTACTTC.

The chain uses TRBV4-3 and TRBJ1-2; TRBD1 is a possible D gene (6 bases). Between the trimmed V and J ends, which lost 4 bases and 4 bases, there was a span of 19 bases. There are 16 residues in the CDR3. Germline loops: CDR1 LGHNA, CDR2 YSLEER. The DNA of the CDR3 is TGCGCCAGCAGCCGGGAAAACAGGGTGGGGTTCTATGGCTACACCTTC. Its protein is CASSRENRVGFYGYTF.

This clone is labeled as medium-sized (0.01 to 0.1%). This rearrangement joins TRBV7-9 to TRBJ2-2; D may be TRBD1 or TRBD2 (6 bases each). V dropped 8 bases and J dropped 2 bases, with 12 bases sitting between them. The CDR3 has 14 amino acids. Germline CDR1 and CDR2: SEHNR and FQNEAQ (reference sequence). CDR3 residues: CASPGARNTGELFF. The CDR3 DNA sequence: TGTGCCAGCCCGGGGGCTAGAAACACCGGGGAGCTGTTTTTT.